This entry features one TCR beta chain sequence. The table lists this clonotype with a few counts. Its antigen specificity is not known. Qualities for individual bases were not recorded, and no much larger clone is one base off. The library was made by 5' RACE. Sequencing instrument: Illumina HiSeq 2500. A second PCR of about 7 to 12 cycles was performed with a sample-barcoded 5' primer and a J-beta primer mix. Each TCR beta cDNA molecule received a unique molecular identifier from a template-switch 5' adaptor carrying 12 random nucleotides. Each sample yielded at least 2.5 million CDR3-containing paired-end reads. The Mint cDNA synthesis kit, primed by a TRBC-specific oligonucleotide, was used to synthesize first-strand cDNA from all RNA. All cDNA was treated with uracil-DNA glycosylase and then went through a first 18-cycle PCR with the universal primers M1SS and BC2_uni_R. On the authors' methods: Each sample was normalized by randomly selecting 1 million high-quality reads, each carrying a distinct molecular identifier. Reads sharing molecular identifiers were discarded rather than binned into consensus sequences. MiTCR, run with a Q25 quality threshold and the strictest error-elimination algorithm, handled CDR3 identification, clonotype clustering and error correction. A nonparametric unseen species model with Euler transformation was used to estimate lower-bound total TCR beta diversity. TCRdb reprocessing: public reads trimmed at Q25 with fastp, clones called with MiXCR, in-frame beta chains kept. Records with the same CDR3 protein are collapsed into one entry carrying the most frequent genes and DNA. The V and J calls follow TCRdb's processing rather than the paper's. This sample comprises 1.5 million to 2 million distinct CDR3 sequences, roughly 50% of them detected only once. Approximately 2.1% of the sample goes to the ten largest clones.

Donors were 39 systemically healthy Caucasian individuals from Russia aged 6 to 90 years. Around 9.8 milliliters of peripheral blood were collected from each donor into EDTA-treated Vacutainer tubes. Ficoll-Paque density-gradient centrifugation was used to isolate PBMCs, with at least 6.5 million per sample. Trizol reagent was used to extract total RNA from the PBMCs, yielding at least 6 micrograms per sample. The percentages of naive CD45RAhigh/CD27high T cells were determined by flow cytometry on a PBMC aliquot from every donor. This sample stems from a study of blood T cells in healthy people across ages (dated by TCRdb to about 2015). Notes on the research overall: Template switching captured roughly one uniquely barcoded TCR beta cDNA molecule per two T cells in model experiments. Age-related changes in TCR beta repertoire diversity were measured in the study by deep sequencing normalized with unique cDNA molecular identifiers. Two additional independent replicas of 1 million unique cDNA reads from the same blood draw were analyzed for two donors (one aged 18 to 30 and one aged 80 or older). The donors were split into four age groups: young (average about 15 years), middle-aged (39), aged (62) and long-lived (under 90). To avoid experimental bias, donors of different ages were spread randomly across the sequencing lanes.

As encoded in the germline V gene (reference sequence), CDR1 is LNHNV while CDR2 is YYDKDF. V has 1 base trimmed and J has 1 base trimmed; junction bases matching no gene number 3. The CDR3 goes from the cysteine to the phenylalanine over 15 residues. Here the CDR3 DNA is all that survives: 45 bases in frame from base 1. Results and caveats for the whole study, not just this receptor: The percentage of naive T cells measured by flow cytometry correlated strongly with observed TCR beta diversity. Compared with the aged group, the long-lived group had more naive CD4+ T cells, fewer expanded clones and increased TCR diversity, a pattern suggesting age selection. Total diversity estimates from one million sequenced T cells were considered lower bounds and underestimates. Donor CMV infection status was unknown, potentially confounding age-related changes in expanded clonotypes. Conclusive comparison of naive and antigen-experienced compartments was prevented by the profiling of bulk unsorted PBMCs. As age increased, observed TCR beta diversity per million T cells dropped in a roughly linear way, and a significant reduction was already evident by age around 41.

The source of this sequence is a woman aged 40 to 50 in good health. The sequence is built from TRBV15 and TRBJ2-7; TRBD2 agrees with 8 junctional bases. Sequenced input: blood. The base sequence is TGTGCCACCAGCAGAGGAGGCGGGGGGTCCTACGAGCAGTACTTC. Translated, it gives CATSRGGGGSYEQYF.